This TCR beta chain was sequenced for a study of blood T cell repertoires in COVID-19. Background on the study: The origin of the acute and convalescent COVID-19 samples was the United States, Italy and Spain.

The Seattle patients, enrolled during active infection, were followed longitudinally. Original methodology: The authors estimated nucleated cell counts from reference gene primer amplification. Clones were sequenced by immunoSEQ multiplex PCR, and TCRdb holds only the in-frame ones, with some missing. That table furnishes V, J and clone size, whereas the DNA furnished D and trimming. Among about 430,000 clones, around 90% were seen once, and the ten largest hold 0.65% to 1%. The CDR3 is 15 residues long. V was shortened by 0 bases and J by 2 bases, with 8 bases between the two germline ends. Germline lookup yields CDR1 GTSNPN and CDR2 SVGIG (reference sequence).

Sequenced: peripheral blood. This TCR came from a man younger than 35 with COVID-19, enrolled during active disease. The V and J genes are TRBV30 and TRBJ1-6; possibly TRBD1 for D (6 bases). Written as DNA, the CDR3 is TGTGCCTGGAGTGTGGGGGGGCCCTATAATTCACCCCTCCACTTT. It specifies CAWSVGGPYNSPLHF.